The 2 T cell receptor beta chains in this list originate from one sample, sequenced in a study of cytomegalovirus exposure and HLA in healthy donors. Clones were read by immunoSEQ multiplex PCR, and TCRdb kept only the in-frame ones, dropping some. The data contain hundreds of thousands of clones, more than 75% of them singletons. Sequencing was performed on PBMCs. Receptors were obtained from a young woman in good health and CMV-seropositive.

The CDR3 bases are TGTGCCTGGAGTGTGTGGGCTAGCGAGTACACAGATACGCAGTATTTT. Translation gives CAWSVWASEYTDTQYF. This sequence joins TRBV30 and TRBJ2-3; TRBD2 might be the D (6 bases). With 0 bases removed from V and 2 bases from J, the gap between germline ends came to 15 bases. CDR3 size: 16 residues. The germline V gene encodes CDR1 GTSNPN and CDR2 SVGIG (reference sequence). Supplemented by reference TRBV30 and TRBJ2-3, the full variable domain reads SQTIHQWPATLVQPVGSPLSLECTVEGTSNPNLYWYRQAAGRGLQLLFYSVGIGQISSEVPQNLSASRPQDRQFILSSKKLLLSDSGFYLCAWSVWASEYTDTQYFGPGTRLTVL.

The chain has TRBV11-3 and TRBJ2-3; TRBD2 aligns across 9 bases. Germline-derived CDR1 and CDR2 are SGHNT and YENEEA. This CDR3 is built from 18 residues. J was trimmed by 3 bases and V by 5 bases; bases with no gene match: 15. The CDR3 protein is CASSPRGSGSGGTDTQYF. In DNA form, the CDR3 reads TGTGCCAGCAGCCCCCGGGGTAGCGGGAGCGGTGGGACAGATACGCAGTATTTT.